This TCR beta chain was retrieved from a study of shared clonotypes between healthy human individuals (dated by TCRdb to about 2020). Background on the whole study: Three men and two women, aged 18 to 49 years, made up the cohort. For each donor, CD4 naive and CD4 memory were each given three plates, CD8 naive was given two plates, and CD8 memory was given one plate. Leukapheresis yielded between about 0.94 and 9 billion PBMCs per donor. To increase sequencing depth and limit assay-specific biases, TCR repertoire library preparation and sequencing were carried out by different laboratories using diverse techniques. To estimate repertoire size and how much clonotype sharing occurs between individuals, the study deeply sequenced the blood TCR repertoires of five healthy adults. The study at large found these results: Even with the large sequencing depth, rarefaction of the sorted-subset datasets indicated that sequencing was incomplete. Estimated clonotype richness was generally larger for naive than for memory subsets. When a handful of donors were compared, the shared fraction of clonotypes was 5% to 6.5% for naive CD4, approximately 3.3% for naive CD8, 2.3% for memory CD4, and around 0.4% for memory CD8. Sampling was restricted to blood, and TCR repertoires in tissue are likely to differ from TCR repertoires in blood. Clonotypes shared by all four sorted-subset donors showed higher generation probabilities than non-shared clonotypes. Pairwise subsampling indicated that sequencing depth was expected to affect the degree of clonotype sharing among donors. The small number of donors limited the genetic and exposure-history diversity represented.

V drops 6 bases and J drops 0 bases, leaving 16 bases in between. In the germline V gene, CDR1 corresponds to MDHEN and CDR2 to SYDVKM. Counted from cysteine to phenylalanine, this CDR3 has 16 amino acids. This entry keeps only the CDR3 DNA: 48 bases, framed from base 1. TCR CDR3 regions were amplified from genomic DNA by multiplex PCR using the deep immunoSEQ assay. For each cell subset, the extracted genomic DNA was distributed evenly across all wells of several immunoSEQ 96-well plates, and each plate served as one replicate. For sorted subsets, each replicate PCR was loaded with about 0.2 ug genomic DNA, equivalent to 32,000 or so T cell genomes. Purified libraries were quantified with a Qubit 3.0 fluorometer, sized on a Bioanalyzer 2100, and re-quantified with the KAPA Library Quantification kit. Every immunoSEQ 96-well plate was sequenced on a separate single-read 150-cycle Illumina NextSeq 550 flow cell. Turning to the authors' computational methods: Because the immunoSEQ output included only junctional sequences and no quality scores, the filtering could not be the same as the filtering used for full-length reads. Sequences were annotated with PyIR, a Python wrapper for IgBLAST v1.9, using IMGT germline references to assign V/J genes and CDR3. Reads with weak V/J assignments (E-value above 1e-6), missing CDR3, stop codons, out-of-frame junctions, or ambiguous translated residues were removed. V3J clonotypes were defined by identical inferred V gene, J gene, and CDR3 amino acid sequence. To compute the percentage overlap between repertoires, the number of shared unique clonotypes was divided by the size of the smaller repertoire. Richness of each repertoire was evaluated using RTK rarefaction, the Chao1 estimator, and Recon v2.1 estimates of unobserved clonotypes. Generation probabilities were computed with OLGA for all TCRbeta clonotypes obtained by the gDNA method from a handful of donors. Held by TCRdb, this immuneACCESS table contains in-frame sequences only and omits some clones. Under half of the omission traces to an unresolved V gene where checked; the cause of the rest is unknown. The DNA gave D and trimming, while V, J and clone size come from that table. In this sample the table shows about 2 million clones, 85% to 95% of which occur a single time. The top ten hold around 1.1% of the sample.

CD8 naive samples were CD45RO-negative cells positively selected for CCR7, giving a CD45RA+CCR7+ population that excluded TemRA cells. The donors were healthy, HIV-negative adults with no recently reported acute infections or vaccinations. Only Caucasian adults living in Nashville, Tennessee, USA were represented among the donors. After blood collection by leukapheresis, PBMCs were isolated using Ficoll-Histopaque density gradient centrifugation and then cryopreserved in the vapor phase of liquid nitrogen. Analytical flow cytometry was used to check the purity and quantity of every magnetically sorted T cell population. Genomic DNA was isolated from every sorted fraction and measured by UV absorbance on a Nanodrop 2000c. On this clone: Its antigen is still unknown. No qualities accompany the bases; no much larger clone lies one base away.

This TCR was sampled from a man between 18 and 29 years old in good health. In this chain, TRBV28 is recombined with TRBJ2-3; matching of 6 bases hints at TRBD2 as the D gene. The sample consisted of naive CD8+ T cells sorted from blood. Interpreted using the paper, the cell subset or site label stands for: CD45RA+CCR7+. The CDR3 region: CASRQEGLPSTDTQYF. The nucleotides read TGTGCCAGCAGACAGGAGGGTCTGCCTAGCACAGATACGCAGTATTTT. Joined to the reference TRBV28 and TRBJ2-3 proteins, this CDR3 gives the full variable domain: DVKVTQSSRYLVKRTGEKVFLECVQDMDHENMFWYRQDPGLGLRLIYFSYDVKMKEKGDIPEGYSVSREKKERFSLILESASTNQTSMYLCASRQEGLPSTDTQYFGPGTRLTVL.